Below, one T cell receptor beta chain is given with its context. Its matching antigen is unknown. Only in-frame clones appear in the TCRdb table, and some are missing; sequencing was by immunoSEQ multiplex PCR. The sample yields tens of thousands of clones, roughly 85% seen once. These data belong to a study of OX40 agonist ivuxolimab in advanced cancers. Study overall: Hepatocellular carcinoma, melanoma, renal cell or head and neck cancer occurred in dose-escalation patients. Regarding the study as a whole: Relative to CD4+, CD8+ T cells held more expanded clones on average.

The V gene lost 4 bases and the J gene lost 7 bases, with 11 bases spanning the gap. CDR1 SNHLY and CDR2 FYNNEI come from the germline V gene. This CDR3 is 14 amino acids long. The sample was CD4+ or CD8+ T cells sorted from blood, taken in a trial of the OX40 agonist ivuxolimab. The genes are TRBV2 and TRBJ1-6; D gene uncertain. The receptor's source is an adult with an advanced solid tumor such as melanoma, head and neck, liver or kidney cancer. CDR3 DNA: TGTGCCAGCAGTGGAGAAACAGAAAATTCACCCCTCCACTTT. Its translation is CASSGETENSPLHF.